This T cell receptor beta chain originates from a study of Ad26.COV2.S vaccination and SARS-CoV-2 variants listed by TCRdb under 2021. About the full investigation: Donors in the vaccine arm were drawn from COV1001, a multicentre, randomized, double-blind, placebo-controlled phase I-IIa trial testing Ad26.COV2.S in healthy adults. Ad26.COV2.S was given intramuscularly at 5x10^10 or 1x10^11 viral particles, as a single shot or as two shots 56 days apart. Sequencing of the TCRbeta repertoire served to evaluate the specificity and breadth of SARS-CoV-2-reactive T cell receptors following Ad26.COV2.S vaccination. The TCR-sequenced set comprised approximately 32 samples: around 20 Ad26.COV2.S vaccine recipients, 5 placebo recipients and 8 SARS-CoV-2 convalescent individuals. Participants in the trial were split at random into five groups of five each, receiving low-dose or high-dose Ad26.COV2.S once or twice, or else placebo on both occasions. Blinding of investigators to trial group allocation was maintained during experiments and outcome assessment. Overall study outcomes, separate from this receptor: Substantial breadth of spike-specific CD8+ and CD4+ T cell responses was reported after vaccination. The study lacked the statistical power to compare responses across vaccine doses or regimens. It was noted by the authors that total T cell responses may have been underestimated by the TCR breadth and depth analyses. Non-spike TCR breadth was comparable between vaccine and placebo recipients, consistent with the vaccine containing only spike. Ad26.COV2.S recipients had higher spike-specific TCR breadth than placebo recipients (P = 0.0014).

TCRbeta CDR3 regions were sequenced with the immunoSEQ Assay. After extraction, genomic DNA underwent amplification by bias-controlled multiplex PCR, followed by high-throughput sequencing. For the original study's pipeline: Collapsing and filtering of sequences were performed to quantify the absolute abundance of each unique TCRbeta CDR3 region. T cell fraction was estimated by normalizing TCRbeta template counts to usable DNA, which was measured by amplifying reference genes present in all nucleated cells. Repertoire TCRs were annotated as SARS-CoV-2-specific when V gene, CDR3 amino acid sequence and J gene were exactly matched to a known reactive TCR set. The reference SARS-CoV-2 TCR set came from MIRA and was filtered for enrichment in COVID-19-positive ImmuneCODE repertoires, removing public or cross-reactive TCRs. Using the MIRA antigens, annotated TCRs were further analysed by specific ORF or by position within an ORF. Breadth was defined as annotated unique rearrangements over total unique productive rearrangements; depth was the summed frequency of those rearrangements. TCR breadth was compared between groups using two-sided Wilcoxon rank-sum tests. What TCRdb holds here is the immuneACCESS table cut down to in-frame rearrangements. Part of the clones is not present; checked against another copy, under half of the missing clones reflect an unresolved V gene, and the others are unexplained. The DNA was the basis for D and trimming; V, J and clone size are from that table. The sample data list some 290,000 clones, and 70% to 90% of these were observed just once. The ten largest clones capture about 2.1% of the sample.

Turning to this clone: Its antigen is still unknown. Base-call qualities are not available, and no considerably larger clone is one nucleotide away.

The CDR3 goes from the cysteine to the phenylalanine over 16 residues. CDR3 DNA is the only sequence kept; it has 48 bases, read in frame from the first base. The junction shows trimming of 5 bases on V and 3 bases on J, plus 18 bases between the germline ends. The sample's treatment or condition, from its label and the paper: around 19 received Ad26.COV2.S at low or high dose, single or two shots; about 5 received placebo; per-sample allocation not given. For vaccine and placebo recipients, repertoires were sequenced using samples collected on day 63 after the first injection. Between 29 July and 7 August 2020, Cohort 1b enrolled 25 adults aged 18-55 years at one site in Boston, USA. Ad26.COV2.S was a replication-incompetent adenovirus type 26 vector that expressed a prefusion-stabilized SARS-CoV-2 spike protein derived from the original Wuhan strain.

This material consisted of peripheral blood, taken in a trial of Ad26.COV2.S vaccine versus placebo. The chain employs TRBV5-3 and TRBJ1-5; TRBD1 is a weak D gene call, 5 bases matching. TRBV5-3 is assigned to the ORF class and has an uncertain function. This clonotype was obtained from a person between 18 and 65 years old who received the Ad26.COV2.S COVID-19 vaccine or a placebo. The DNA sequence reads TGTGCCAGAAGATTGCCGGGGGGGTCTCCCAATCAGCCCCAGCATTTT. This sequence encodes CARRLPGGSPNQPQHF.